These 30 T cell receptor beta chains came from one sample sequenced in a study of T cells in Graves' hyperthyroidism and ophthalmopathy. Amplification yielded TCR beta CDR3 regions, with RNA transcripts as the source. HTBI primers drove first-round RT-PCR of the TCR CDR3. In TCRdb, the multiplex PCR reads were re-called with MiXCR into one record per CDR3 protein. The repertoire has under 250,000 distinct CDR3 sequences, about a sixth of them found once; the top ten carry around 52%. The material sequenced was blood. The receptors were gathered from a woman aged 45-65 years with Graves' hyperthyroidism.

This clonotype was found many times. The chain couples TRBV5-1 to TRBJ2-1, with 9 bases identical to TRBD1. V lost 6 bases and J lost 5; bases outside the gene matches: 9. CDR1 is SGHRS, CDR2 YFSETQ, per germline. The CDR3 consists of 15 residues. CDR3 nucleotides: TGCGCCAGCACGAGACAGGGGGGATATAACAATGAGCAGTTCTTC. Protein: CASTRQGGYNNEQFF.

Ten or more counts support this clonotype. The V call is TRBV7-2, the J call TRBJ2-4; 14 bases match TRBD2. CDR3 length equals 15 residues. J lost 9 bases, V lost 5 bases, and 6 bases had no gene match. Germline values: CDR1 SGHTA, CDR2 FQGNSA. The CDR3 DNA reads TGTGCCAGCAGCGGACTAGCGGGAGGAGGAGGCATTCAGTACTTC. This sequence encodes CASSGLAGGGGIQYF.

The DNA for the CDR3 is TGTGCCACCAGTGACCCTAGCGGGCATAATTCCTACGAGCAGTACTTC. This translates into CATSDPSGHNSYEQYF. The rearrangement uses TRBV24-1 and TRBJ2-7; 8 bases fit TRBD2. The germline CDR1 and CDR2 sequences are KGHDR and SFDVKD. The CDR3 length is 16 residues. J was trimmed by 1 base and V by 4 bases; bases with no gene match: 8.

In its sample, this clonotype was seen a few times. The chain has TRBV6-1 and TRBJ1-5; D call uncertain. Trimming took 1 base from V and 3 from J, leaving 13 bases between them. Germline V lookup: CDR1 MNHNS, CDR2 SASEGT. The CDR3 sequence is 16 residues long. CDR3 DNA: TGTGCCAGCAGTGAAGGCGGCAGGACCTTCAATCAGCCCCAGCATTTT. Protein sequence: CASSEGGRTFNQPQHF.

This clonotype showed up many times. The V and J genes are TRBV11-3 and TRBJ2-1; D possibly corresponds to TRBD2 (7 bases). The CDR3 contains 14 residues. V was shortened by 1 base and J by 9 bases, with 13 bases between the two germline ends. Germline CDR1 SGHNT, CDR2 YENEEA. The CDR3 loop is CASSLVNRGGEQFF. As DNA, the CDR3 is TGTGCCAGCAGCTTAGTGAATAGGGGGGGTGAGCAGTTCTTC.

This clonotype was detected many times. CDR3 DNA sequence: TGTGCCAGCAGCTTAGAGCCGGGAGGGCCCTCGAATACGCAGTATTTT. This sequence encodes CASSLEPGGPSNTQYF. This chain links TRBV11-2 with TRBJ2-3; TRBD2 agrees at 8 bases. Germline CDR1 SGHAT, CDR2 FQNNGV. V lost 0 bases and J lost 7; bases outside the gene matches: 9. The CDR3 has 16 residues.

The J gene is TRBJ2-2, the V gene TRBV5-5; D gene unclear. The CDR3 loop spans 15 amino acids. From germline, CDR1 is SGHKS and CDR2 YYEKEE (reference sequence). V lost 0 bases and J 2 bases, leaving 8 bases between the germline ends. CDR3 sequence (DNA): TGTGCCAGCAGCTTGGCAGCGAGTAACACCGGGGAGCTGTTTTTT. It specifies CASSLAASNTGELFF.

In this sample, this clonotype turned up many times. The CDR3 DNA sequence: TGCAGTGCGCCTACTAGCGGGAGGAACACAGATACGCAGTATTTT. Its protein product is CSAPTSGRNTDTQYF. V is TRBV20-1 and J is TRBJ2-3; 12 positions agree with TRBD2. Germline values: CDR1 DFQATT, CDR2 SNEGSKA (reference sequence). This CDR3 has 15 amino acids. The ends lost 6 bases at V and 2 bases at J; junction bases unmatched: 6.

The rearrangement uses TRBV19 and TRBJ1-2; TRBD1 might be the D (5 bases). There are 13 residues in the CDR3. Per the germline V gene, CDR1 is LNHDA and CDR2 is SQIVND (reference sequence). Trimming took 5 bases from V and 7 from J, leaving 14 bases between them. CDR3: CASSREGPTGYTF. The CDR3 DNA is TGTGCCAGTAGTCGGGAGGGGCCCACTGGCTACACCTTC.

This clonotype was seen a handful of times. This sequence joins TRBV19 and TRBJ2-7, with 10 bases matching TRBD1. Germline V gene lookup returns CDR1 LNHDA and CDR2 SQIVND (reference sequence). J gave up 7 bases and V 11 bases, and 11 bases lay outside the gene matches. This CDR3 region has 13 residues. This CDR3 reads CAVGGQGNWEQYF. The CDR3 nucleotides are TGTGCCGTCGGGGGACAGGGGAATTGGGAGCAGTACTTC.

In this sample, this clonotype turned up many times. V gene TRBV3-1 combines with J gene TRBJ2-1; D call uncertain. The germline gives CDR1 LGHDT, CDR2 YNNKEL (reference sequence). This CDR3 has 13 residues. Trimming pared 1 base from V and 7 bases from J, leaving 8 bases between. CDR3 bases: TGTGCCAGCAGCCAAGGAAATTTTAATGAGCAGTTCTTC. Translated, it gives CASSQGNFNEQFF.

The chain couples TRBV9 to TRBJ2-1; tentatively, D is TRBD2 (6 bases). V shed 3 bases and J shed 1 base, with 11 bases lying between them. CDR1 SGDLS and CDR2 YYNGEE come from the germline V gene. This CDR3 is built from 15 residues. The DNA of the CDR3 is TGTGCCAGCAGCGGAAGCGGGTCTTCCTACAATGAGCAGTTCTTC. It is translated as CASSGSGSSYNEQFF. The full variable domain, with the rest looked up from reference TRBV9 and TRBJ2-1, is DSGVTQTPKHLITATGQRVTLRCSPRSGDLSVYWYQQSLDQGLQFLIQYYNGEERAKGNILERFSAQQFPDLHSELNLSSLELGDSALYFCASSGSGSSYNEQFFGPGTRLTVL.

Many counts were recorded for this clonotype. The V call is TRBV2, the J call TRBJ1-6; tentative D call: TRBD1 (6 bases). This CDR3 has 15 amino acids. The germline V gene has CDR1 SNHLY and CDR2 FYNNEI. The V end was cut by 6 bases, the J end by 8 bases, with 17 bases between. CDR3 region: CASRREDSNHSPLHF. In DNA, the CDR3 is TGTGCCAGCAGACGAGAGGACAGCAATCATTCACCCCTCCACTTT.

In its sample, this clonotype was seen many times. V and J are TRBV29-1 and TRBJ2-7; the match to TRBD2 covers 8 bases. CDR3 length: 13 residues. Trimming cost V 4 bases and J 3 bases; bases outside gene matches: 5. The V gene's germline CDR1 is SQVTM and CDR2 ANQGSEA. The CDR3 DNA follows: TGCAGCGTTGGTCATAGCGGGAACTACGAGCAGTACTTC. It codes for CSVGHSGNYEQYF.

The chain links TRBV7-2 to TRBJ1-2; TRBD1 aligns across 7 bases. Trimming took 5 bases from V and 4 from J; bases not matched to a gene: 7. CDR3 length: 14 residues. Germline V lookup: CDR1 SGHTA, CDR2 FQGNSA. For the CDR3, the DNA is TGTGCCAGCAGCCCTCCCGGGACAGCCTATGGCTACACCTTC. It yields the protein CASSPPGTAYGYTF.

This clonotype was picked up many times. The CDR3 reads CATSRDEAGDEAFF. The CDR3 coding sequence is TGTGCCACCAGCAGAGATGAGGCAGGGGATGAAGCTTTCTTT. The chain recombines TRBV15 with TRBJ1-1, with a tentative D call TRBD1 (6 bases). V was clipped by 0 bases and J by 7 bases, with 12 bases between them. CDR3 size: 14 residues. Germline V CDR1 and CDR2: LNHNV, YYDKDF (reference sequence).

The chain combines TRBV30 with TRBJ2-7, with 9 bases aligning to TRBD2. Germline values: CDR1 GTSNPN, CDR2 SVGIG (reference sequence). With 5 bases clipped from V and 1 base from J, the junction kept 9 bases outside the gene matches. This CDR3 spans 15 amino acids. The DNA of the CDR3 is TGTGCCTGGTTGCCGGGACTAGCCTCTTCCTACGAGCAGTACTTC. Protein product: CAWLPGLASSYEQYF.

The chain recombines TRBV11-2 with TRBJ2-1; 15 nucleotides align to TRBD2. Germline CDR1 SGHAT, CDR2 FQNNGV. This CDR3 is 15 amino acids long. With V trimmed by 5 bases and J by 10 bases, 6 bases remained unmatched. CDR3 nucleotide sequence: TGTGCCAGCAGCCCGGGACTAGCGGGGGGACGGGAGCAGTTCTTC. It yields the protein CASSPGLAGGREQFF.

This clonotype was detected a few times. The chain carries TRBV5-1 and TRBJ1-1; D remains unclear. The germline CDR1 and CDR2 sequences are SGHRS and YFSETQ. V was shortened by 0 bases and J by 5 bases, with 14 bases between the two germline ends. The CDR3 consists of 15 residues. The CDR3 protein is CASSLGEGLITEAFF. The DNA for the CDR3 is TGCGCCAGCAGCTTGGGAGAGGGCCTTATTACTGAAGCTTTCTTT.

Only a few counts were recorded for this clonotype. The chain links TRBV19 to TRBJ2-3; 7 bases are a match to TRBD2. Trimming removed 2 bases from V and 3 bases from J; junction bases left unmatched: 8. The CDR3 is 16 amino acids. Germline V gene data show CDR1 as LNHDA and CDR2 as SQIVND (reference sequence). CDR3 protein: CASSISPGGGTDTQYF. CDR3 nucleotide sequence: TGTGCCAGTAGTATATCCCCGGGAGGTGGTACAGATACGCAGTATTTT.

The chain carries TRBV19 and TRBJ1-3; tentatively, D is TRBD1 (5 bases). The CDR3 runs to 15 residues. The germline V and J ends were trimmed by 5 bases and 4 bases, with 15 bases remaining between them. CDR1 is LNHDA and CDR2 is SQIVND in the germline V gene (reference sequence). The CDR3 DNA follows: TGTGCCAGTAGTGGACTACCTTCAGGGGGAAACACCATATATTTT. Translating gives CASSGLPSGGNTIYF. Looking up the rest from reference TRBV19 and TRBJ1-3 gives the full variable domain: DGGITQSPKYLFRKEGQNVTLSCEQNLNHDAMYWYRQDPGQGLRLIYYSQIVNDFQKGDIAEGYSVSREKKESFPLTVTSAQKNPTAFYLCASSGLPSGGNTIYFGEGSWLTVV.

V usage is TRBV19 and J usage is TRBJ2-1, with D perhaps TRBD1 (5 bases). V gave up 0 bases and J gave up 7 bases, with 10 bases separating them. This CDR3 spans 14 amino acids. Germline CDR1 and CDR2: LNHDA and SQIVND (reference sequence). CDR3 sequence: CASSIEGLVNEQFF. CDR3 nucleotide sequence: TGTGCCAGTAGTATAGAGGGGCTAGTAAATGAGCAGTTCTTC. Full variable domain (remainder filled in from reference TRBV19 and TRBJ2-1): DGGITQSPKYLFRKEGQNVTLSCEQNLNHDAMYWYRQDPGQGLRLIYYSQIVNDFQKGDIAEGYSVSREKKESFPLTVTSAQKNPTAFYLCASSIEGLVNEQFFGPGTRLTVL.

In its sample, this clonotype was seen a few times. At one of its ends the junction is not consistent with the germline gene, which may arise from a read error. The genes are TRBV5-1 and TRBJ2-1; unclear D gene. The CDR3 is 14 residues long. Germline CDR1 reads SGHRS; CDR2 reads YFSETQ. The CDR3 sequence is CASSLGIASSEQFF. The CDR3 coding sequence is TGTGCCAGCAGCTTGGGGATAGCCTCCAGTGAGCAGTTCTTC.

The gene calls are TRBV4-1 and TRBJ2-1, with TRBD2 matching over 8 bases. The CDR3 runs 17 residues. Trimming cost V 0 bases and J 5 bases; bases outside gene matches: 9. The germline gives CDR1 MGHRA, CDR2 YSYEKL. The CDR3 sequence is CASSQDARLALNNEQFF. CDR3 bases: TGCGCCAGCAGCCAAGATGCCCGACTAGCGCTAAACAATGAGCAGTTCTTC.

This clonotype has just a few counts. The chain employs TRBV6-5 and TRBJ2-5; D might be TRBD2 (5 bases). The CDR3 is made up of 14 amino acids. The V gene's germline CDR1 is MNHEY and CDR2 SVGAGI. V was trimmed by 5 bases and J by 5 bases, leaving 15 bases between them. The CDR3 DNA sequence: TGTGCCAGCAGTACCATTAAGGGCGGGGAGACCCAGTACTTC. Its protein is CASSTIKGGETQYF.

This clonotype was detected ten times or more. The genes are TRBV7-9 and TRBJ1-1; perhaps TRBD1 as D (6 bases). V was cut by 5 bases and J by 1 base, with 8 bases left in between. The CDR3 totals 13 residues. CDR1 is SEHNR, CDR2 FQNEAQ, per germline (reference sequence). CDR3 nucleotides: TGTGCCAGCAGCCGACAGGAGAACACTGAAGCTTTCTTT. Translated, it gives CASSRQENTEAFF.

This clonotype was counted at least ten times. The chain is built from TRBV5-5 and TRBJ1-1; D is unclear. In germline, CDR1 is SGHKS, CDR2 YYEKEE (reference sequence). The CDR3 spans 14 residues. V was pared by 2 bases and J by 2 bases, with 10 bases between. The CDR3 DNA reads TGTGCCAGCAGCTTCGCAGCCTACAACACTGAAGCTTTCTTT. Amino acid sequence: CASSFAAYNTEAFF. The full variable domain, rest sourced from reference TRBV5-5 and TRBJ1-1, is DAGVTQSPTHLIKTRGQQVTLRCSPISGHKSVSWYQQVLGQGPQFIFQYYEKEERGRGNFPDRFSARQFPNYSSELNVNALLLGDSALYLCASSFAAYNTEAFFGQGTRLTVV.

This clonotype came up many times. This sequence joins TRBV30 and TRBJ2-7, with D tentatively TRBD2 (5 bases). Germline V gene sequence: CDR1 GTSNPN, CDR2 SVGIG (reference sequence). The length of the CDR3 is 14 residues. V was cut by 1 base and J by 4 bases, with 14 bases left in between. The CDR3 sequence: CAWSDLRGRYEQYF. The CDR3 coding sequence is TGTGCCTGGAGTGACCTAAGAGGGCGATACGAGCAGTACTTC.

This clonotype has only a few counts. The rearrangement uses TRBV5-1 and TRBJ1-2; tentatively, D is TRBD1 (5 bases). Trimming removed 0 bases from V and 0 bases from J, with 15 bases in between. CDR3 length: 17 residues. Germline lookup yields CDR1 SGHRS and CDR2 YFSETQ. CDR3 sequence: CASSLATGTGANYGYTF. The CDR3 coding sequence is TGCGCCAGCAGCTTGGCGACGGGAACAGGTGCTAACTATGGCTACACCTTC.

This clonotype was seen repeatedly, ten times or more. The chain joins TRBV5-1 to TRBJ1-1; D call uncertain. This CDR3 has 14 residues. CDR1 SGHRS and CDR2 YFSETQ come from the germline V gene. V was clipped by 4 bases and J by 4 bases, with 14 bases between them. The CDR3 DNA sequence: TGCGCCAGCAGCCCGCCCGCTAGCGGCACTGAAGCTTTCTTT. Residues: CASSPPASGTEAFF.